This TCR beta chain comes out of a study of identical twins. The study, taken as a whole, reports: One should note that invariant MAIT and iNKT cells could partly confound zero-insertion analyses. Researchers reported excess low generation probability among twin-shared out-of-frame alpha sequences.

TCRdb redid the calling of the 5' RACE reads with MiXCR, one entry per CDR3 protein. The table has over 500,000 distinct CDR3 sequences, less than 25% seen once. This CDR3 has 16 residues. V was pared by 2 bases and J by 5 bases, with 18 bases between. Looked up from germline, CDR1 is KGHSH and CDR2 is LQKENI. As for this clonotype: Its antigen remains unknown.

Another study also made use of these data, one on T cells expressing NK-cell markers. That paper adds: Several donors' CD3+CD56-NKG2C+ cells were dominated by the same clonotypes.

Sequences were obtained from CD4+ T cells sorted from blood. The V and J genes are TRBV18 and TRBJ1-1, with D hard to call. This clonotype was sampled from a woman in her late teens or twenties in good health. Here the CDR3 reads CASSPNQEMDGTEAFF. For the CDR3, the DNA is TGTGCCAGCTCACCAAATCAGGAAATGGACGGAACTGAAGCTTTCTTT.